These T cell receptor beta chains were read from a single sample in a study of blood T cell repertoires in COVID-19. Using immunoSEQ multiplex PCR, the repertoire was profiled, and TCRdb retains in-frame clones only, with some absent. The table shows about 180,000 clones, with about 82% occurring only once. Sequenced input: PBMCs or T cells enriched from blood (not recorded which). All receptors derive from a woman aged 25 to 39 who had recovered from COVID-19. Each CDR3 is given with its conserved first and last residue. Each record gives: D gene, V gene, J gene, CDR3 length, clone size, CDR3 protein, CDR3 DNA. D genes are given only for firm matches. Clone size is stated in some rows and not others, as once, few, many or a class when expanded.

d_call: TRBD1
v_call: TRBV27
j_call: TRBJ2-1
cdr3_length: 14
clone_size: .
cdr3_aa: CASRGGQGPNEQFF
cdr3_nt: TGTGCCAGCAGAGGTGGACAGGGACCCAATGAGCAGTTCTTC

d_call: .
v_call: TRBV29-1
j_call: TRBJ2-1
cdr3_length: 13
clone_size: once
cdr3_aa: CSVEDWRSNEQFF
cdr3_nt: TGCAGCGTTGAAGATTGGCGGAGCAATGAGCAGTTCTTC

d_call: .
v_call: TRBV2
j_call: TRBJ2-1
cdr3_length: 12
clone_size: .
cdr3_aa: CASSAEYNEQFF
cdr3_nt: TGTGCCAGCAGTGCGGAGTACAATGAGCAGTTCTTC

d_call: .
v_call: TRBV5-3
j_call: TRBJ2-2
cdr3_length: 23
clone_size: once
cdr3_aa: CARSSYYPSPFDRPLLNTGELFF
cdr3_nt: TGTGCCAGAAGCTCCTACTACCCTTCTCCCTTCGACAGGCCACTTTTAAACACCGGGGAGCTGTTTTTT

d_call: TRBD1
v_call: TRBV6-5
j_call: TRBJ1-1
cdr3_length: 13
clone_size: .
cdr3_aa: CASTDGQGPEAFF
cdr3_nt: TGTGCCAGCACCGACGGACAGGGCCCTGAAGCTTTCTTT

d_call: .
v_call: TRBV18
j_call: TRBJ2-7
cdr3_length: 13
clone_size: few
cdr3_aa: CASSPPLRDEQYF
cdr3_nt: TGTGCCAGCTCACCACCTTTGAGGGACGAGCAGTACTTC

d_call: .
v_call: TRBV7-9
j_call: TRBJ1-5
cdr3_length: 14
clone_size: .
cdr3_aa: CASSLSYSNQPQHF
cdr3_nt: TGTGCCAGCAGCTTATCGTATAGCAATCAGCCCCAGCATTTT

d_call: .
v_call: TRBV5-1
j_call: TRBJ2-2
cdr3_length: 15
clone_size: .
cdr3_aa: CASSLAWGGAGELFF
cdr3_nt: TGCGCCAGCAGCTTGGCCTGGGGCGGCGCCGGGGAGCTGTTTTTT

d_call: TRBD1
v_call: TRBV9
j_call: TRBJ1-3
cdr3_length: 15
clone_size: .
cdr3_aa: CASSVEQGGGNTIYF
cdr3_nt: TGTGCCAGCAGCGTAGAACAGGGGGGTGGAAACACCATATATTTT

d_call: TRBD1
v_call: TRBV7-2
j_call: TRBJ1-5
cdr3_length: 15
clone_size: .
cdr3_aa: CASSTRTGQNQPQHF
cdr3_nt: TGTGCCAGCAGCACCAGGACAGGGCAAAATCAGCCCCAGCATTTT

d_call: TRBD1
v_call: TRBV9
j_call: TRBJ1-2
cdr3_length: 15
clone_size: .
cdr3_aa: CASSVETGDGYGYTF
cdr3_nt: TGTGCCAGCAGCGTAGAAACAGGGGATGGCTATGGCTACACCTTC

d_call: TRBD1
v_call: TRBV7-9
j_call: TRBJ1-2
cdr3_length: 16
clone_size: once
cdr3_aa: CASRTPTGGPERGYTF
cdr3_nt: TGTGCCAGCAGAACCCCGACAGGGGGCCCGGAGAGGGGCTACACCTTC

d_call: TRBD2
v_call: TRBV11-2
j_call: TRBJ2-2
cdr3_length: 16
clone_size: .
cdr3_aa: CASSSPSGSSTGELFF
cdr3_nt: TGTGCCAGCAGCTCCCCCAGCGGGAGCAGCACCGGGGAGCTGTTTTTT

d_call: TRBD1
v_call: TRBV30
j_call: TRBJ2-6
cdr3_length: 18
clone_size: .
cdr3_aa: CAWSTGTGAFSGANVLTF
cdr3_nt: TGTGCCTGGAGTACCGGGACAGGGGCCTTCTCTGGGGCCAACGTCCTGACTTTC

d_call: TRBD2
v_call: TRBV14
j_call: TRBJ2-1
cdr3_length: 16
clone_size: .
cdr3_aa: CASSQEVGLATNEQFF
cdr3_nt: TGTGCCAGCAGCCAAGAAGTAGGACTAGCGACCAATGAGCAGTTCTTC

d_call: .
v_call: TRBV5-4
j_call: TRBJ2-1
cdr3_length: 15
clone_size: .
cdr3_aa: CASSLDGSLYNEQFF
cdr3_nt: TGTGCCAGCAGCTTGGACGGGAGCCTTTACAATGAGCAGTTCTTC

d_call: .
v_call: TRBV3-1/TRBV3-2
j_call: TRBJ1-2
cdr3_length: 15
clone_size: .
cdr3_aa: CASSQDSRAPSGYTF
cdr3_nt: TGTGCCAGCAGCCAAGATTCCAGGGCTCCCTCTGGCTACACCTTC

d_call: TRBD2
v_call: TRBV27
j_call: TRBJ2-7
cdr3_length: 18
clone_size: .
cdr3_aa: CASSLFPVPTSGRNEQYF
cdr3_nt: TGTGCCAGCAGTTTATTTCCCGTACCGACTAGCGGGAGGAACGAGCAGTACTTC

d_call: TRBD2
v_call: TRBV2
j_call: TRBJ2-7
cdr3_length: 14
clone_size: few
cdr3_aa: CASSLAGGPAEQYF
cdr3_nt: TGTGCCAGCAGTTTAGCGGGAGGGCCGGCCGAGCAGTACTTC

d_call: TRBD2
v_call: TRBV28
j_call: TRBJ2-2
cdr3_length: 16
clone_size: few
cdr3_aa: CASRRTSGSMTGELFF
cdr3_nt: TGTGCCAGCAGACGTACTAGCGGGAGTATGACCGGGGAGCTGTTTTTT

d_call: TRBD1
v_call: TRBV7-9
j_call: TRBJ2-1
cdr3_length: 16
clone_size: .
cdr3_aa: CASSPPGGDVHNEQFF
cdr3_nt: TGTGCCAGCAGCCCGCCAGGGGGTGACGTCCACAATGAGCAGTTCTTC

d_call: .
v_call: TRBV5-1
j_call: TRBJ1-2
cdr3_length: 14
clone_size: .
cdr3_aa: CASSGSQGRDGYTF
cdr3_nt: TGCGCCAGCAGCGGGTCACAGGGCCGGGATGGCTACACCTTC

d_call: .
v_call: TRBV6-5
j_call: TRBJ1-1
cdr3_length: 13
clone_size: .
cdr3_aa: CASSYRRLTEAFF
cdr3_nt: TGTGCCAGCAGTTACCGCAGGCTCACTGAAGCTTTCTTT

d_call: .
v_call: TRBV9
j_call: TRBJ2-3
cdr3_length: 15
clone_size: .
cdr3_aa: CASSPRTTDTDTQYF
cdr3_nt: TGTGCCAGCAGCCCCCGGACTACCGACACAGATACGCAGTATTTT

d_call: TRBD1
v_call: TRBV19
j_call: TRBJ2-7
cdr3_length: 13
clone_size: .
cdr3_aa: CASSSGTGSEQYF
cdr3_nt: TGTGCCAGTAGTTCCGGGACAGGGAGCGAGCAGTACTTC

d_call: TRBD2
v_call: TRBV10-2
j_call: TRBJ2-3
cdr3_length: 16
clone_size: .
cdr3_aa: CASSESGSGSLGTQYF
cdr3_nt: TGCGCCAGCAGTGAGTCGGGTAGCGGGAGCCTTGGGACGCAGTATTTT

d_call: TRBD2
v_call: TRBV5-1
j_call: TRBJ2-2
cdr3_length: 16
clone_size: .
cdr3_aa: CASSLGSGSTTGELFF
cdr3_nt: TGCGCCAGCAGCTTGGGAAGCGGGAGTACGACCGGGGAGCTGTTTTTT

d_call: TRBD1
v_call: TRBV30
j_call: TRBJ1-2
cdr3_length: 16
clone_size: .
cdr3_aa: CAWERAVDRVEYGYTF
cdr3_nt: TGTGCCTGGGAGAGGGCCGTGGACAGGGTAGAGTATGGCTACACCTTC

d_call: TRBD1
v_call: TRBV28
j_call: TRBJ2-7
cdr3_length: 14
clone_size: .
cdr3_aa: CASSETGGFGEQYF
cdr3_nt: TGTGCCAGCAGTGAGACAGGGGGCTTCGGGGAGCAGTACTTC

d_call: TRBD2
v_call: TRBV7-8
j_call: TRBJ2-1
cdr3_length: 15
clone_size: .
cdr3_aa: CASSKLAGDYNEQFF
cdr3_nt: TGTGCCAGCAGCAAACTAGCGGGGGACTACAATGAGCAGTTCTTC

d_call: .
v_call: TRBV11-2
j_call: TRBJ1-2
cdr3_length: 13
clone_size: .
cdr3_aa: CASSLVRGSGYTF
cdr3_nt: TGTGCCAGCAGCTTAGTTAGGGGGTCGGGCTACACCTTC

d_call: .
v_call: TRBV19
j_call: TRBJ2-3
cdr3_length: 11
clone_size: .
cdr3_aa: CASSHTDTQYF
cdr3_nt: TGTGCCAGTAGTCATACAGATACGCAGTATTTT

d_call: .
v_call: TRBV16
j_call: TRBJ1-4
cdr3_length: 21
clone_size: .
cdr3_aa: CASSHYLQGGQIGGTNEKLFF
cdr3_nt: TGTGCCAGCAGCCACTACCTGCAAGGCGGACAGATTGGCGGGACTAATGAAAAACTGTTTTTT

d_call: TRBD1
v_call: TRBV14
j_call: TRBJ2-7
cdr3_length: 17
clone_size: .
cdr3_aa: CASSQGEPGQPNYEQYF
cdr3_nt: TGTGCCAGCAGCCAAGGTGAACCGGGACAGCCCAACTACGAGCAGTACTTC

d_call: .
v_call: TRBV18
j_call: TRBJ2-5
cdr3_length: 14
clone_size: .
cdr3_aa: CASSQVSGKETQYF
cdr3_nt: TGTGCCAGCTCACAGGTTAGCGGTAAAGAGACCCAGTACTTC

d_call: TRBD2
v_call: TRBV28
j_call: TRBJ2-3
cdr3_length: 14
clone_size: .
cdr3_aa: CASSPGGVGDTQYF
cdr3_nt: TGTGCCAGCAGCCCCGGGGGGGTGGGAGATACGCAGTATTTT

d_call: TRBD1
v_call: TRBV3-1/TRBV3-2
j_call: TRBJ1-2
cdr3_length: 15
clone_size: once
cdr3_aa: CASSLTGTGSGGYTF
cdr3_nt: TGTGCCAGCAGCCTAACAGGGACAGGGAGCGGAGGCTACACCTTC

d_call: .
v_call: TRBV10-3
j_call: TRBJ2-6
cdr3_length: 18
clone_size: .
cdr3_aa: CAIRRGGKSLSGANVLTF
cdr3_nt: TGTGCCATCCGCCGAGGGGGTAAATCCCTCTCTGGGGCCAACGTCCTGACTTTC

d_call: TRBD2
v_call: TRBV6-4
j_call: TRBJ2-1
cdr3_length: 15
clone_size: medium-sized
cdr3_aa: CASSGTSGSYNEQFF
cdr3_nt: TGTGCCAGCAGTGGGACTAGCGGGTCCTACAATGAGCAGTTCTTC

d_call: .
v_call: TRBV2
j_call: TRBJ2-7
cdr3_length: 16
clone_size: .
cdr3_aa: CASSGTGTLNSYEQYF
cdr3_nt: TGTGCCAGCAGTGGAACCGGGACATTGAATTCCTACGAGCAGTACTTC

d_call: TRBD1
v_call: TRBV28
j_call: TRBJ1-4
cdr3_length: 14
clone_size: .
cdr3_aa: CASSLEQGNEKLFF
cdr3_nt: TGTGCCAGCAGTTTAGAACAGGGGAATGAAAAACTGTTTTTT

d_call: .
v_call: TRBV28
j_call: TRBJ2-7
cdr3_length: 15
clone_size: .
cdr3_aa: CASRPTTRGSYEQYF
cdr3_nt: TGTGCCAGCAGACCGACTACCAGGGGCTCCTACGAGCAGTACTTC

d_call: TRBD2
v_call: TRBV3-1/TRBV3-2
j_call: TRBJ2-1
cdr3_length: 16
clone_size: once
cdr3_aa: CASSQAGTSGSPEQFF
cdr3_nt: TGTGCCAGCAGCCAAGCCGGGACTAGCGGGAGTCCTGAGCAGTTCTTC

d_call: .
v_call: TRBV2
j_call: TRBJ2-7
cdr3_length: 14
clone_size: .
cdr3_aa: CASGPRAVSYEQYF
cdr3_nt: TGTGCCAGCGGGCCGCGGGCGGTATCCTACGAGCAGTACTTC

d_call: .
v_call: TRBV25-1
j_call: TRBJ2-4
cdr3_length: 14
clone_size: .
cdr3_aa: CASSEQGIGNIQYF
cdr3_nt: TGTGCCAGCAGTGAACAGGGGATCGGAAACATTCAGTACTTC

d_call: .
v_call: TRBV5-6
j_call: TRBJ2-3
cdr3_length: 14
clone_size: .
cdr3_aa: CASSLGASTDTQYF
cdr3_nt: TGTGCCAGCAGCTTGGGAGCTAGCACAGATACGCAGTATTTT

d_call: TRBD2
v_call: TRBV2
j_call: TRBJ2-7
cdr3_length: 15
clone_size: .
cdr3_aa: CASSTGTSGSYEQYF
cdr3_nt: TGTGCCAGCAGTACCGGGACTAGCGGGAGCTACGAGCAGTACTTC

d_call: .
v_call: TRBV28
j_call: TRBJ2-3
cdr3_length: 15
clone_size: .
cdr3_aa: CASSFFRGSTDTQYF
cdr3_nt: TGTGCCAGCAGTTTTTTCAGGGGCAGCACAGATACGCAGTATTTT

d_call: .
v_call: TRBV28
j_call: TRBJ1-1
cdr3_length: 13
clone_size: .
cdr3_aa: CASSKRGNTEAFF
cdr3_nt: TGTGCCAGCAGTAAAAGAGGGAACACTGAAGCTTTCTTT

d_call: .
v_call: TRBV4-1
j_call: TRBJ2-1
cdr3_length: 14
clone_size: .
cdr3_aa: CASSHGRADNEQFF
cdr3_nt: TGCGCCAGCAGCCACGGGCGGGCCGACAATGAGCAGTTCTTC

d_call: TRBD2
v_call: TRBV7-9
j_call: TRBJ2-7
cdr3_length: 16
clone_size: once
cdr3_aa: CASKKGASGVTYEQYF
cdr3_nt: TGTGCCAGCAAGAAGGGGGCTAGCGGGGTAACCTACGAGCAGTACTTC

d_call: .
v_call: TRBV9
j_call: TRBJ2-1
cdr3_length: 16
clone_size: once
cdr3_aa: CASSVGPPSSYNEQFF
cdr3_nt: TGTGCCAGCAGCGTAGGTCCCCCGAGCTCCTACAATGAGCAGTTCTTC

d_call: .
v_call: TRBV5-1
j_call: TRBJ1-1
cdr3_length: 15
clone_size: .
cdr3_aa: CASSPPTGRNTEAFF
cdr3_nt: TGCGCCAGCAGCCCTCCGACAGGACGGAACACTGAAGCTTTCTTT

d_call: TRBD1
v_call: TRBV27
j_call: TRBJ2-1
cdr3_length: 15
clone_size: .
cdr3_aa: CASSLPGRGPNEQFF
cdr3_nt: TGTGCCAGCAGTTTACCAGGCAGGGGGCCCAATGAGCAGTTCTTC

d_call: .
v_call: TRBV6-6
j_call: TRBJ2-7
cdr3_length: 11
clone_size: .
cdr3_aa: CASRLLREQYF
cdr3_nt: TGTGCCAGCCGTCTCTTACGGGAGCAGTACTTC

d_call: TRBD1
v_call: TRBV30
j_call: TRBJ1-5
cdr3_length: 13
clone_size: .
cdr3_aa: CAWSLQGDQPQHF
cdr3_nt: TGTGCCTGGAGTCTACAGGGGGATCAGCCCCAGCATTTT

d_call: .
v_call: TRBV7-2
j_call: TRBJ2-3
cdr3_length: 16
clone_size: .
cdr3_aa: CASSTTDSYYTDTQYF
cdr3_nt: TGTGCCAGCAGCACTACGGACAGTTATTACACAGATACGCAGTATTTT

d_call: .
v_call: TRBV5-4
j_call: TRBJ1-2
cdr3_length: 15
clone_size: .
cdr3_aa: CASSARNRVENGYTF
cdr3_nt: TGTGCCAGCAGCGCCCGAAACAGGGTAGAGAATGGCTACACCTTC

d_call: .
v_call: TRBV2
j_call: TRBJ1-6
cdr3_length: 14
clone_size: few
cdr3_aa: CASSLGRGYSPLHF
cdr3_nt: TGTGCCAGCAGCCTGGGGAGGGGGTATTCACCCCTCCACTTT